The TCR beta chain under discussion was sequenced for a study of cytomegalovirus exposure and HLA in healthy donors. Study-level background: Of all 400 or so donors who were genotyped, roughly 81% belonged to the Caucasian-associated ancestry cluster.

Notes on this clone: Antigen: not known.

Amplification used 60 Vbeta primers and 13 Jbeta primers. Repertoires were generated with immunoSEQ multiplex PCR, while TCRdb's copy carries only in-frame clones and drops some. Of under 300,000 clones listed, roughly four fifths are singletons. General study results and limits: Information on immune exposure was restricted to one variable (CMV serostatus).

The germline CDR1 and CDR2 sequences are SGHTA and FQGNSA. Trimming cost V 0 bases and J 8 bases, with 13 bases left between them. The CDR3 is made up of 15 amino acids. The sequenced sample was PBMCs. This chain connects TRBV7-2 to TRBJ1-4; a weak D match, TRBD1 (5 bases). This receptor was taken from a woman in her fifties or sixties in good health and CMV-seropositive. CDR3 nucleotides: TGTGCCAGCAGCTTAGCGGCAGGGATGGTGGAAAAACTGTTTTTT. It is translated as CASSLAAGMVEKLFF.